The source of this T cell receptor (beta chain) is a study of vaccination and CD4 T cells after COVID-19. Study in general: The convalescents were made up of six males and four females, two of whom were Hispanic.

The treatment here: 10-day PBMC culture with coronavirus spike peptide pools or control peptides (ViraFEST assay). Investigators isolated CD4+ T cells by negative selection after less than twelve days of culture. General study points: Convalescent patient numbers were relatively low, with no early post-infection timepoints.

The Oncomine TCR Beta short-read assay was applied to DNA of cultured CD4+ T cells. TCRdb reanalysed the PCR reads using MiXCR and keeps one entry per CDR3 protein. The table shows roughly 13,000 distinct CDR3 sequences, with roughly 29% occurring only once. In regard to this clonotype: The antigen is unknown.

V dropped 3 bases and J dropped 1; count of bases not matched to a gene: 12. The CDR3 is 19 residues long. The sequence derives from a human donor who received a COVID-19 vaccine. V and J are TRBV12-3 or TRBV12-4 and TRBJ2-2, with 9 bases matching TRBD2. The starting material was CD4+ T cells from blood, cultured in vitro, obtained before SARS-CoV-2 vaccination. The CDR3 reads CASSFQKVAGVMNTGELFF. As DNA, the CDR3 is TGTGCCAGCAGTTTCCAAAAGGTAGCGGGGGTCATGAACACCGGGGAGCTGTTTTTT.